This T cell receptor (beta chain) was recovered during a study of T-cell reconstitution after alpha-beta-depleted transplantation in children. The CDR3 contains 19 residues. General study findings and limits: After transplant, at about two months, alpha-beta T cells were reportedly derived from several hundred expanded graft clones. Hyperexpanded clones declined; after one year, newly produced T cells mostly supplied diversity. For some patients, TCRbeta diversity was high at day 60 because of recipient T cells and thymic progenitors that survived.

Concerning this clonotype itself: Antigen: not known.

The TCRbeta library incorporated unique molecular identifiers. MiXCR, applied by TCRdb to the PCR reads, yields one record per CDR3 protein. The repertoire holds 500,000 to 650,000 distinct CDR3 sequences, with 11% as singletons. The sequencing here drew on PBMCs, mostly from graft donor cells, taken 180 days after TCRalphabeta/CD19-depleted stem cell transplant. The chain couples TRBV21-1 to TRBJ2-7; the table assigns TRBD2, which was not confirmed against the DNA. TRBV21-1 represents a pseudogene. The TCR originated in a female patient aged 2-9 years who had a stem cell transplant for aplastic anemia, so the T cells may come from the graft donor. The CDR3 region has the DNA TGTGCCAGCAGCAATTACTGGGCGGTGTGCGGGAGAGGCCCCTACGAGCAGTACGTC. Its translation: CASSNYWAVCGRGPYEQYV.